Given below is one T cell receptor beta chain in context. No cognate antigen has been identified for it. No much larger clonotype is one base removed from it; base qualities were not supplied. These data belong to a study of blood T cell repertoires in COVID-19 (dated by TCRdb to the early 2020s). Turning to the overall study: The collaborator samples originated in the United States, Italy and Spain and spanned the acute and convalescent phases of COVID-19. The prospective study material was composed of cDNA or gDNA derived from T cells, B-cell-depleted T cells, or PBMCs. Subjects who had been exposed to COVID-19, were actively infected with it, or had recovered from it provided the deeply sampled blood TCRbeta repertoires that made up the dataset. The repertoires were released in a freely available public database meant as a resource for research on the immune response to SARS-CoV-2. The samples were drawn from two sources: the first 160 participants of the ongoing ImmuneRACE study, and 1,000 to 1,500 subjects contributed by 6 global collaborators. A de-identified subject ID, COVID-19 status, age in years and sex were almost always included in the sample metadata. Where available, HLA class I and class II types were taken from metadata supplied by the sample provider and were not determined by assay-based typing.

Collaborating institutions collected whole blood in K2EDTA tubes following their own protocols. For TCRbeta analysis, collaborator samples were shipped as frozen whole blood, as isolated PBMCs, or as DNA extracted from either sample type. Including cysteine and phenylalanine, the CDR3 has 14 amino acids. The CDR3 DNA has 42 bases and is translated from base 1. V is shortened by 1 base, J by 8 bases, and the region joining them spans 13 bases. CDR1 and CDR2 were assigned from the germline V gene (reference sequence) as SGHKS and YYEKEE. TCRbeta CDR3 regions were amplified from genomic DNA using the immunoSEQ Assay, a bias-controlled multiplex PCR. The source study handled its data this way. The number of nucleated cells in each sample was estimated from the amplification of reference gene primers within the assay. To quantify the absolute abundance of each unique TCRbeta CDR3 rearrangement, sequence reads were collapsed and filtered. For each sample, productive Simpson clonality was calculated as the square root of Simpson's diversity index over productive rearrangements. The clones in this table, taken by TCRdb from immuneACCESS, are in-frame only. Not every clone is retained; where verified, under half of the shortfall comes from an unresolved V gene, and the cause of the rest is unknown. The V and J calls and the clone size are those of that table, but D and trimming were determined from the DNA. This sample gives around 120,000 clones in total; roughly 83% of them show up just once. The ten largest make up approximately 4% of the sample.

What the work shows at the level of the full study, not this receptor alone: Clinical and demographic metadata were provided uncurated, with the amount varying by source and participant.

The rearranged segments are TRBV5-5 and TRBJ2-1, with the identity of the D gene unclear. The source is a woman of 80 years or more with acute or convalescent COVID-19. The sequencing input was peripheral blood. This receptor has the CDR3 CASSLQSYNDEQFF. The nucleotides read TGTGCCAGCAGCTTGCAGTCATACAACGATGAGCAGTTCTTC.